This T cell receptor beta chain was profiled in a study of response to subunit inactivated influenza vaccine. TCRdb itself ran the RT-PCR reads through MiXCR, one entry per CDR3 protein. The repertoire includes roughly 570,000 distinct CDR3 sequences, roughly 15% of them detected once, and around 10% sits in the top ten. The V and J ends lost 4 bases and 4 bases, in that order; junction bases with no gene match: 5. The CDR3 length is 14 residues. CDR1 and CDR2 from the germline V gene are LGHNA and YSLEER. This chain uses TRBV4-3 with TRBJ2-3, with 7 positions matching TRBD2. The specimen was PBMCs from blood, collected 12 days after vaccination. The sequence came from a man aged 50 or older who received an inactivated influenza vaccine. The CDR3: CASSRGLTPDTQYF. The CDR3 region has the DNA TGCGCCAGCAGCCGGGGACTAACCCCAGATACGCAGTATTTT.